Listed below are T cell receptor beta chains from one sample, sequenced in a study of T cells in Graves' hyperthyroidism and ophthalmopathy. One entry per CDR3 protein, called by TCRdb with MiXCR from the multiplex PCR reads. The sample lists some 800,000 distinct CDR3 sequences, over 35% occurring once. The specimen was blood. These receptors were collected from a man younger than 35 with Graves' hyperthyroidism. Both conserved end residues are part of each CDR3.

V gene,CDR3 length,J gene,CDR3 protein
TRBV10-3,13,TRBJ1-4,CAISEGGGEKLFF
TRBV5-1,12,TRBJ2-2,CASSLEIGELFF
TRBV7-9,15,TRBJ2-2,CASSSYTGISGELFF
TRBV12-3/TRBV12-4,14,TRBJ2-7,CASSSGSLGGEQYF
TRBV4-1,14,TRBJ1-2,CASSQAQGAYGYTF
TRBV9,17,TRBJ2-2,CATSDLGTGGFTGELFF
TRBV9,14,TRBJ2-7,CASSPSSREDEQYF
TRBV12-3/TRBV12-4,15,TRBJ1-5,CASSPRQGSNQPQHF
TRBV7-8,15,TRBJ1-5,CASSLGTGRNQPQHF
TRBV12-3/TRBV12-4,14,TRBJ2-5,CASSFGAGGETQYF
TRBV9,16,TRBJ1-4,CASSVEGTGNNEKLFF
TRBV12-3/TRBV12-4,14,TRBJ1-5,CASSIAGALEPQHF
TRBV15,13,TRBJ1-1,CAAGQGGDTEAFF
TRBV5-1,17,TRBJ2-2,CASSLITSGANTGELFF
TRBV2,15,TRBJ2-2,CASRKEQGGTRELFF
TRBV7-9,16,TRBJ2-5,CASSQEMASSQETQYF
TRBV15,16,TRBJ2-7,CATSRDDRDYLYEQYF
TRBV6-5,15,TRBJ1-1,CASSWETGMNTEAFF
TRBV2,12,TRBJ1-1,CAARGGDSGSFF
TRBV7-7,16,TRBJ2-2,CASSHLGTPNTGELFF
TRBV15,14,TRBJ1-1,CATSSFVGNTEAFF
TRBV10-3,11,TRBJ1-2,CAVQGVYGYTF